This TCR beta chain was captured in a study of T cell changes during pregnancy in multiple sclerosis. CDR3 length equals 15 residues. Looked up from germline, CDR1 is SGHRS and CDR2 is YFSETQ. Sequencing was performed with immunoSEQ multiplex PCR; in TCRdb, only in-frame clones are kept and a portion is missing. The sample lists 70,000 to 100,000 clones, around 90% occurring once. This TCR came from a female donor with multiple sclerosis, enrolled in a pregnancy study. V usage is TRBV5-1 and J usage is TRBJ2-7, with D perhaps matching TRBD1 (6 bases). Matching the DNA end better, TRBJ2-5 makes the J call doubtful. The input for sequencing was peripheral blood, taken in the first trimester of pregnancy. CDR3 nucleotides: TGCGCCAGCAGCTTGGTACGGGACAAATCAGAGACCCAGTACTTC. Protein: CASSLVRDKSETQYF.